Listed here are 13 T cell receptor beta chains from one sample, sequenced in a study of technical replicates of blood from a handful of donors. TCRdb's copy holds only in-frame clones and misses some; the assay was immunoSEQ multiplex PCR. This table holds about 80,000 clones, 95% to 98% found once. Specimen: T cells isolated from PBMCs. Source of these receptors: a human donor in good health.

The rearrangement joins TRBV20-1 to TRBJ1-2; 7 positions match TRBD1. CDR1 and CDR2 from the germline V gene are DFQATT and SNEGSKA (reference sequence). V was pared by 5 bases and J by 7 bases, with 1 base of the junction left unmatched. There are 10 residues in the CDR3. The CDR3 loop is CSAWDSGYTF. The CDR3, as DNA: TGCAGTGCTTGGGACAGTGGCTACACCTTC.

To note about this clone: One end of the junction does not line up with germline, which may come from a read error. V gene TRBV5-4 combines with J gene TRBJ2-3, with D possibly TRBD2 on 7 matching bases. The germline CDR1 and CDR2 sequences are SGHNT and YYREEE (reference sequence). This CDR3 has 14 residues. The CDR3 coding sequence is TGTGCCAGCAGTTTGGGGGCGGGAGAGGATACGCAGTATTTT. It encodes CASSLGAGEDTQYF.

The CDR3, as DNA: TGTGCCACCAGCAGTGACAGGGGGCTGTGGGAGCAGTACTTC. This gives the protein CATSSDRGLWEQYF. The rearrangement joins TRBV15 to TRBJ2-7, with 10 bases fitting TRBD1. The CDR3 runs to 14 residues. Germline loops: CDR1 LNHNV, CDR2 YYDKDF (reference sequence). The trim removed 3 bases at V and 7 bases at J, leaving 6 bases unmatched.

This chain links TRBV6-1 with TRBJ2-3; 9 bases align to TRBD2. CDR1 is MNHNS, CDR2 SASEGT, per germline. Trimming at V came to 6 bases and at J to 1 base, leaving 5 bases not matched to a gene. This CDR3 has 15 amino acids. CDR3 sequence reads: CASRGLAYGTDTQYF. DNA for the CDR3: TGTGCCAGCAGGGGACTAGCCTATGGCACAGATACGCAGTATTTT.

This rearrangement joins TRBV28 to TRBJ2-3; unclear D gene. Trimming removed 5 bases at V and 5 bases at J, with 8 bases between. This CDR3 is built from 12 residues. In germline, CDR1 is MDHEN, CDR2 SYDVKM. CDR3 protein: CASSLDLDTQYF. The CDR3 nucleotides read TGTGCCAGCAGTCTCGACTTAGATACGCAGTATTTT.

The CDR3: CATSERQGSNTEAFF. In DNA, the CDR3 is TGTGCCACCAGCGAGCGACAGGGTTCGAACACTGAAGCTTTCTTT. The gene calls are TRBV15 and TRBJ1-1; 7 bases fit TRBD1. Germline V CDR1 and CDR2: LNHNV, YYDKDF (reference sequence). The CDR3 has 15 amino acids. The junction had 7 bases not matched to a gene; V was cut back by 5 bases and J by 1 base.

The CDR3 protein is CASSTGWTSGNYEQYF. The CDR3 region has the DNA TGTGCCAGTAGTACCGGATGGACTAGCGGGAACTACGAGCAGTACTTC. This chain connects TRBV19 to TRBJ2-7, with 12 bases aligning to TRBD2. The ends lost 4 bases at V and 3 bases at J; junction bases unmatched: 7. This CDR3 contains 16 residues. CDR1 is LNHDA and CDR2 is SQIVND in the germline V gene (reference sequence).

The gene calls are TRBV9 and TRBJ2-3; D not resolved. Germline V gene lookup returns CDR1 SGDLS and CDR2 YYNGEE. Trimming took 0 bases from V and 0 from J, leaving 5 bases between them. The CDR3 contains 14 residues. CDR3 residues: CASSVAQSTDTQYF. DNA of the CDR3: TGTGCCAGCAGCGTAGCGCAGAGCACAGATACGCAGTATTTT.

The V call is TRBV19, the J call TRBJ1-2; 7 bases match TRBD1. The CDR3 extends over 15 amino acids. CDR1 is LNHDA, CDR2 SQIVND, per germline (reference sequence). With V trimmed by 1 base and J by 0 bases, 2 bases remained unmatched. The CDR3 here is CASSIGQGANYGYTF. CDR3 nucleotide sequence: TGTGCCAGTAGTATAGGACAGGGAGCTAACTATGGCTACACCTTC. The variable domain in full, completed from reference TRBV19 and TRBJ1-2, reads DGGITQSPKYLFRKEGQNVTLSCEQNLNHDAMYWYRQDPGQGLRLIYYSQIVNDFQKGDIAEGYSVSREKKESFPLTVTSAQKNPTAFYLCASSIGQGANYGYTFGSGTRLTVV.

The CDR3 DNA reads as TGCGCCAGCGCCTACTCTTCAACTAATGAAAAACTGTTTTTT. Protein sequence: CASAYSSTNEKLFF. V gene TRBV10-2 combines with J gene TRBJ1-4; no definite D call. Per the germline V gene, CDR1 is WSHSY and CDR2 is SAAADI. The CDR3 runs 14 residues. V was trimmed by 8 bases and J by 0 bases, leaving 10 bases between them.

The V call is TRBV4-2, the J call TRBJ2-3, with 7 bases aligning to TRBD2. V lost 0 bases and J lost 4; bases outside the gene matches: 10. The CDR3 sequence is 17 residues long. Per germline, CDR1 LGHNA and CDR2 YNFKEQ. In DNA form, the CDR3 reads TGTGCCAGCAGCCAAGATCTATGGCGGGAGAGGCCAGATACGCAGTATTTT. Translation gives CASSQDLWRERPDTQYF.

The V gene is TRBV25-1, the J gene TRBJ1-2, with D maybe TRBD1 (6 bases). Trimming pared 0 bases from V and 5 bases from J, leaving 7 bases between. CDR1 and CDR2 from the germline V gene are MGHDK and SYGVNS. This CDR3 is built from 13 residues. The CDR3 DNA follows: TGTGCCAGCAGTGAATATAGGGGGTATGGCTACACCTTC. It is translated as CASSEYRGYGYTF.

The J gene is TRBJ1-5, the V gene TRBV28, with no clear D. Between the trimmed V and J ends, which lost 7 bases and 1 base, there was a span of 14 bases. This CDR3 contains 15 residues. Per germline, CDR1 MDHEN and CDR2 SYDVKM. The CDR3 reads CASISNSGSNQPQHF. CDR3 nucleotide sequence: TGTGCCAGCATCAGTAACTCAGGCAGCAATCAGCCCCAGCATTTT.